Each of the 29 T cell receptor beta chains below was sequenced from the same sample in a study of human T cells and chemical hapten exposure. Via MiXCR, TCRdb re-called the RACE reads, giving one row per CDR3 protein. The sample has some 350,000 distinct CDR3 sequences; roughly 6.9% are singletons. As for time point: patch test 1, 2 weeks after DPC sensitization. As to treatment: therapeutic diphenylcyclopropenone sensitization with weekly scalp DPC. This specimen consisted of whole blood, obtained in connection with sensitization to the hapten diphenylcyclopropenone (DPC). The origin of the receptors is a woman younger than 30 with alopecia areata. Some clones in this sample may be carry-over from other donors' samples.

This clonotype was seen only a few times. The rearrangement links TRBV5-4 to TRBJ1-2; 7 bases align to TRBD1. Germline-derived CDR1 and CDR2 are SGHNT and YYREEE (reference sequence). This CDR3 has 14 amino acids. Trimming cost V 3 bases and J 4 bases; bases outside gene matches: 6. The CDR3 DNA follows: TGTGCCAGCAGCTGGGGGGACAGCTTCTATGGCTACACCTTC. Amino acid sequence: CASSWGDSFYGYTF. Variable domain in full (rest from reference TRBV5-4 and TRBJ1-2): ETGVTQSPTHLIKTRGQQVTLRCSSQSGHNTVSWYQQALGQGPQFIFQYYREEENGRGNFPPRFSGLQFPNYSSELNVNALELDDSALYLCASSWGDSFYGYTFGSGTRLTVV.

This clonotype has at least ten counts. The J gene is TRBJ2-5, the V gene TRBV7-2; D is possibly TRBD1 (6 bases). Between the trimmed V and J ends, which lost 5 bases and 6 bases, there was a span of 13 bases. This CDR3 contains 13 residues. Germline lookup yields CDR1 SGHTA and CDR2 FQGNSA. In DNA, the CDR3 is TGTGCCAGCAGCGGGGGCGCCCGAAAGACCCAGTACTTC. Translation: CASSGGARKTQYF.

This chain connects TRBV6-2 or TRBV6-3 to TRBJ2-2; D uncertain. In germline, CDR1 is MNHEY, CDR2 SVGEGT. V lost 7 bases, J lost 3 bases, and 15 bases lay in between. The CDR3 extends over 15 amino acids. As DNA, the CDR3 is TGTGCCAGCACCCTCGCCCCCGACTACACCGGGGAGCTGTTTTTT. This codes for CASTLAPDYTGELFF.

There are many counts of this clonotype. The chain is built from TRBV20-1 and TRBJ2-1; 7 nucleotides match TRBD2. V gave up 5 bases and J gave up 10 bases; unmatched junction bases: 2. The CDR3 contains 10 residues. Germline-derived CDR1 and CDR2 are DFQATT and SNEGSKA (reference sequence). CDR3 nucleotides: TGCAGTGCTGGACTAGAGGAGCAGTTCTTC. Its translation: CSAGLEEQFF.

There are a few counts of this clonotype. The chain carries TRBV5-1 and TRBJ1-6; 7 bases line up with TRBD1. CDR3 length: 14 residues. In germline, CDR1 is SGHRS, CDR2 YFSETQ. Trimming at V came to 3 bases and at J to 5 bases, leaving 2 bases not matched to a gene. The CDR3 nucleotides are TGCGCCAGCAGCTGGGACAGCAATAATTCACCCCTCCACTTT. It is translated as CASSWDSNNSPLHF.

This clonotype has just a few counts. V is TRBV12-3 or TRBV12-4 and J is TRBJ2-1, with 8 bases lining up with TRBD2. The V gene end was trimmed by 1 base and the J gene end by 8 bases; junction bases not matched to a gene: 7. The CDR3 is 15 amino acids. DNA of the CDR3: TGTGCCAGCAGTTTAGAAGGCGGGGGGAGCCATGAGCAGTTCTTC. Amino acid sequence: CASSLEGGGSHEQFF.

This clonotype was observed a handful of times. J is TRBJ1-5 and V is TRBV2; 9 nucleotides line up with TRBD1. With 7 bases clipped from V and 7 bases from J, the junction kept 8 bases outside the gene matches. This CDR3 contains 14 residues. The germline V gene encodes CDR1 SNHLY and CDR2 FYNNEI. This CDR3 reads CASNDRGIQQPQHF. CDR3 nucleotide sequence: TGTGCCAGCAATGACAGGGGGATTCAACAGCCCCAGCATTTT.

The chain couples TRBV2 to TRBJ2-7, with D possibly matching TRBD1 (7 bases). The germline V and J ends were trimmed by 2 bases and 7 bases, with 15 bases remaining between them. This CDR3 has 14 amino acids. Germline V gene sequence: CDR1 SNHLY, CDR2 FYNNEI. The CDR3 spells CASSEQGGFMEQYF. As DNA, the CDR3 is TGTGCCAGCAGTGAACAGGGGGGTTTTATGGAGCAGTACTTC.

This clonotype was detected only a few times. V is TRBV29-1 and J is TRBJ1-1, with no clear D. Looked up from germline, CDR1 is SQVTM and CDR2 is ANQGSEA. This CDR3 spans 11 amino acids. Trimming took off 6 bases at V and 4 bases at J, with 9 bases between the two ends. The DNA of the CDR3 is TGCAGCGTCGTACTGGGCACTGAAGCTTTCTTT. Translating gives CSVVLGTEAFF.

This clonotype has only a few counts. The genes are TRBV28 and TRBJ1-6; 7 bases agree with TRBD1. With V trimmed by 2 bases and J by 8 bases, 6 bases remained unmatched. Germline V gene lookup returns CDR1 MDHEN and CDR2 SYDVKM. The CDR3 contains 15 residues. Here the CDR3 reads CASSLRQGSYSPLHF. The CDR3 nucleotides read TGTGCCAGCAGTTTACGACAGGGTTCTTATTCACCCCTCCACTTT.

The table lists this clonotype with many counts. This chain joins TRBV6-2 or TRBV6-3 and TRBJ2-7; a weak D match, TRBD1 (5 bases). The CDR3 consists of 11 residues. Trimming took 6 bases from V and 5 from J, leaving 8 bases between them. Germline V lookup: CDR1 MNHEY, CDR2 SVGEGT. The CDR3 DNA follows: TGTGCCAGCAGGGACAACCACGAGCAGTACTTC. Protein: CASRDNHEQYF.

This CDR3 reads CSVAPETPPYEQYF. The CDR3 DNA follows: TGCAGCGTTGCTCCCGAGACACCACCCTACGAGCAGTACTTC. The V gene is TRBV29-1, the J gene TRBJ2-7; D is ambiguous. Trimming stripped 4 bases from V and 2 bases from J, with 15 bases between. CDR3 length equals 14 residues. Germline V gene sequence: CDR1 SQVTM, CDR2 ANQGSEA.

In this sample, this clonotype turned up many times. CDR3 sequence (DNA): TGTGCCAGCAGTTCCCAGGAGTACAATGAGCAGTTCTTC. It yields the protein CASSSQEYNEQFF. The genes are TRBV12-3 or TRBV12-4 and TRBJ2-1; D gene uncertain. Trimming cost V 4 bases and J 4 bases, with 8 bases left between them. This CDR3 has 13 residues.

This clonotype was recorded at least ten times. The V and J genes are TRBV28 and TRBJ2-5; perhaps TRBD2 as D (6 bases). V lost 5 bases to trimming and J lost 2 bases, with 18 bases between them. Germline V gives CDR1 MDHEN, CDR2 SYDVKM. CDR3 length equals 16 residues. The DNA for the CDR3 is TGTGCCAGCAGTCTTACTGGCGCCGGGAGACAAGAGACCCAGTACTTC. This translates into CASSLTGAGRQETQYF.

The chain carries TRBV29-1 and TRBJ2-5; tentatively, D is TRBD2 (6 bases). The CDR3 contains 13 residues. Germline values: CDR1 SQVTM, CDR2 ANQGSEA. With 3 bases removed from V and 5 bases from J, the gap between germline ends came to 13 bases. In DNA, the CDR3 is TGCAGCGTTGATCATTCGGGGAGGGAGACCCAGTACTTC. It yields the protein CSVDHSGRETQYF.

This clonotype has a count of ten or more. The chain uses TRBV18 and TRBJ1-3; D possibly corresponds to TRBD1 (6 bases). CDR3 length: 18 amino acids. V gave up 5 bases and J gave up 3 bases, with 23 bases separating them. Germline V gene lookup returns CDR1 KGHSH and CDR2 LQKENI. The CDR3 sequence is CASSSRPRTDWNGNTIYF. CDR3 sequence (DNA): TGTGCCAGCTCATCCCGCCCCCGGACAGATTGGAATGGAAACACCATATATTTT.

This clonotype has just a few counts. This chain uses TRBV5-1 with TRBJ1-1, with 9 bases lining up with TRBD1. This CDR3 contains 15 residues. Germline trimming cut 3 bases from V and 3 bases from J; bases unmatched to any gene: 6. Germline-derived CDR1 and CDR2 are SGHRS and YFSETQ. As DNA, the CDR3 is TGCGCCAGCAGCTGGGGGGACAGGGTAGACACTGAAGCTTTCTTT. Its translation: CASSWGDRVDTEAFF.

This clonotype was detected only a few times. The chain recombines TRBV7-9 with TRBJ1-1, with TRBD1 identical over 7 bases. The CDR3 runs to 15 residues. CDR1 is SEHNR and CDR2 is FQNEAQ in the germline V gene (reference sequence). Losses at the gene ends were 8 bases for V and 0 bases for J; bases not matched to a gene: 9. The CDR3 sequence: CASSRAGGMNTEAFF. The CDR3, as DNA: TGTGCCAGCTCCAGGGCAGGGGGAATGAACACTGAAGCTTTCTTT.

This clonotype was observed a few times. V is TRBV29-1 and J is TRBJ1-2; TRBD1 agrees at 7 bases. The CDR3 totals 11 residues. Trimming removed 7 bases from V and 2 bases from J; junction bases left unmatched: 1. Germline CDR1 is SQVTM and CDR2 is ANQGSEA. The chain's CDR3 is CSGGGNYGYTF. The CDR3 DNA reads TGCAGCGGAGGGGGCAACTATGGCTACACCTTC.

This clonotype has a count of ten or more. This chain connects TRBV10-3 to TRBJ2-5; the D is unclear. The CDR3 sequence is 13 residues long. Germline assignment: CDR1 ENHRY and CDR2 SYGVKD. Trimming took 4 bases from V and 3 from J, leaving 9 bases between them. This chain's CDR3 is CAISVEQKETQYF. The CDR3 region has the DNA TGTGCCATCAGTGTGGAGCAAAAAGAGACCCAGTACTTC.

The chain links TRBV6-2 or TRBV6-3 to TRBJ1-1, with 8 bases fitting TRBD1. The germline CDR1 and CDR2 sequences are MNHEY and SVGEGT. Unmatched junction bases numbered 2, after V lost 4 bases and J lost 4 bases. This CDR3 comprises 13 residues. This CDR3 reads CASSWTGSTEAFF. The CDR3 nucleotides read TGTGCCAGCAGTTGGACAGGGAGCACTGAAGCTTTCTTT.

This clonotype was counted at least ten times. The chain has TRBV9 and TRBJ1-3; no clear D gene. The CDR3 has 13 residues. Trimming removed 8 bases at V and 2 bases at J, with 11 bases between. CDR1 is SGDLS, CDR2 YYNGEE, per germline. The CDR3 sequence is CASSDGAGNTIYF. In nucleotides, the CDR3 is TGTGCCAGTTCGGACGGGGCTGGAAACACCATATATTTT.

This clonotype was seen a handful of times. The V gene is TRBV6-2 or TRBV6-3, the J gene TRBJ2-2; 8 bases are shared with TRBD2. The ends lost 2 bases at V and 4 bases at J; junction bases unmatched: 0. This CDR3 has 14 residues. From germline, CDR1 is MNHEY and CDR2 SVGEGT. The CDR3 sequence is CASSYAGGTGELFF. CDR3 coding DNA: TGTGCCAGCAGTTACGCGGGGGGCACCGGGGAGCTGTTTTTT.

This clonotype was seen a few times. The V gene is TRBV29-1, the J gene TRBJ2-1; no reliable D call. Deletions cut 6 bases from V and 6 bases from J, with 15 bases between. The CDR3 covers 13 residues. CDR1 and CDR2 (germline): SQVTM, ANQGSEA. The CDR3: CSVYTLDGNEQFF. The CDR3 region has the DNA TGCAGCGTATACACTTTGGATGGCAATGAGCAGTTCTTC.

This clonotype was recorded a few times. The chain has TRBV6-5 and TRBJ2-3; 9 bases are a match to TRBD2. V dropped 6 bases and J dropped 6; count of bases not matched to a gene: 7. The CDR3 is 14 amino acids. Germline CDR1 is MNHEY and CDR2 is SVGAGI. DNA of the CDR3: TGTGCCAGCAGCCCCACTAGCGGGCGGGATACGCAGTATTTT. It specifies CASSPTSGRDTQYF.

This clonotype appeared many times. The J gene is TRBJ2-3, the V gene TRBV28, with no clear D. Germline V gene lookup returns CDR1 MDHEN and CDR2 SYDVKM. Deletions cut 6 bases from V and 4 bases from J, with 20 bases between. This CDR3 has 16 residues. For the CDR3, the DNA is TGTGCCAGCAGCCGGCGAGCGCACCTGGAATCAGATACGCAGTATTTT. It encodes CASSRRAHLESDTQYF.

This sequence joins TRBV12-3 or TRBV12-4 and TRBJ1-5; D is ambiguous. The CDR3 consists of 15 residues. V was pared by 6 bases and J by 0 bases, with 12 bases between. CDR3 region: CASSVGLYSNQPQHF. CDR3 bases: TGTGCCAGCAGCGTTGGACTGTATAGCAATCAGCCCCAGCATTTT.

The chain joins TRBV20-1 to TRBJ2-3; TRBD2 agrees at 12 bases. The V gene end was trimmed by 3 bases and the J gene end by 4 bases; junction bases not matched to a gene: 8. CDR1 and CDR2 (germline): DFQATT, SNEGSKA (reference sequence). The CDR3 length is 16 residues. CDR3 region: CSASLAGGPKADTQYF. For the CDR3, the DNA is TGCAGTGCTAGTCTAGCGGGGGGGCCTAAGGCAGATACGCAGTATTTT.

This clonotype has ten or more counts. The chain employs TRBV4-1 and TRBJ2-7; 7 bases match TRBD1. Losses at the gene ends were 1 base for V and 3 bases for J; bases not matched to a gene: 6. CDR1 MGHRA and CDR2 YSYEKL come from the germline V gene. CDR3 length: 15 amino acids. The CDR3 reads CASSQGQGPSYEQYF. The CDR3 DNA is TGCGCCAGCAGCCAAGGACAGGGTCCCAGCTACGAGCAGTACTTC.